Listed here are 19 T cell receptor beta chains from one sample, sequenced in a study of T cell repertoires in cytomegalovirus infection. MiXCR, run by TCRdb on the reads, gives a single entry per CDR3 protein. Of 250,000 to 300,000 distinct CDR3 sequences in the sample, approximately 9% were seen once. The specimen sequenced was PBMCs. The receptor source for this set is a human donor in good health (CMV status not recorded). Some clones in this sample may be carry-over from other donors' samples.

A few counts support this clonotype. The chain combines TRBV29-1 with TRBJ2-7; TRBD2 matches 9 bases. Germline trimming cut 4 bases from V and 0 bases from J; bases unmatched to any gene: 4. The germline V gene has CDR1 SQVTM and CDR2 ANQGSEA. The CDR3 length is 14 residues. The DNA for the CDR3 is TGCAGCGTTGTGCGGGGGGGGGTCTCCTACGAGCAGTACTTC. It codes for CSVVRGGVSYEQYF.

This clonotype was picked up many times. The V call is TRBV11-3, the J call TRBJ1-4; TRBD1 might be the D (6 bases). The V gene lost 5 bases and the J gene lost 8 bases, with 18 bases spanning the gap. The CDR3 length is 15 residues. Germline CDR1 reads SGHNT; CDR2 reads YENEEA. The CDR3 loop is CASSPNWGTSEKLFF. The CDR3 region has the DNA TGTGCCAGCAGCCCTAATTGGGGGACATCGGAAAAACTGTTTTTT.

This clonotype was observed many times. V and J are TRBV5-5 and TRBJ2-1; possibly TRBD2 for D (6 bases). The CDR3 runs to 19 residues. V shed 4 bases and J shed 5 bases, with 28 bases lying between them. Germline V gene sequence: CDR1 SGHKS, CDR2 YYEKEE (reference sequence). CDR3 in DNA: TGTGCCAGCAGCCCAACCTCCTATAGCTACGGGAGATTCAACAATGAGCAGTTCTTC. As protein: CASSPTSYSYGRFNNEQFF. The full variable domain, in which reference TRBV5-5 and TRBJ2-1 provide the parts outside the CDR3, is DAGVTQSPTHLIKTRGQQVTLRCSPISGHKSVSWYQQVLGQGPQFIFQYYEKEERGRGNFPDRFSARQFPNYSSELNVNALLLGDSALYLCASSPTSYSYGRFNNEQFFGPGTRLTVL.

The chain is built from TRBV19 and TRBJ1-2; D gene ambiguous. CDR1 and CDR2 (germline): LNHDA, SQIVND (reference sequence). Trimming removed 1 base at V and 10 bases at J, with 19 bases between. This CDR3 spans 15 amino acids. Written as DNA, the CDR3 is TGTGCCAGTAGTATAGGCGGCAGATCGGTAAATTTCTACACCTTC. Protein sequence: CASSIGGRSVNFYTF.

This chain uses TRBV2 with TRBJ2-7; D unresolved. The V end lost 6 bases, the J end lost 4 bases, and 7 bases lay between the germline ends. Germline lookup yields CDR1 SNHLY and CDR2 FYNNEI. The CDR3 sequence is 11 residues long. CDR3 nucleotide sequence: TGTGCCAGCAGGCAGGAATACGAGCAGTACTTC. Its translation is CASRQEYEQYF. Drawing the rest from reference TRBV2 and TRBJ2-7, the complete variable domain is EPEVTQTPSHQVTQMGQEVILRCVPISNHLYFYWYRQILGQKVEFLVSFYNNEISEKSEIFDDQFSVERPDGSNFTLKIRSTKLEDSAMYFCASRQEYEQYFGPGTRLTVT.

J is TRBJ2-2 and V is TRBV12-3 or TRBV12-4; perhaps TRBD2 as D (5 bases). V was cut by 1 base and J by 1 base, with 10 bases left in between. The CDR3 runs to 16 residues. The CDR3, as DNA: TGTGCCAGCAGTTTAGTCCCGGGGATGAACACCGGGGAGCTGTTTTTT. Translated, it gives CASSLVPGMNTGELFF.

The chain couples TRBV11-2 to TRBJ2-3; 11 bases map to TRBD2. Trimming removed 4 bases from V and 8 bases from J; junction bases left unmatched: 8. The CDR3 is 15 amino acids. Looked up from germline, CDR1 is SGHAT and CDR2 is FQNNGV. The CDR3 is CASSSNSGGAGTQYF. DNA of the CDR3: TGTGCCAGCAGCTCAAATAGCGGGGGGGCCGGTACGCAGTATTTT.

The CDR3 protein is CASSQAASGGPTDTQYF. CDR3 DNA sequence: TGCGCCAGCAGCCAAGCTGCTAGCGGGGGGCCCACAGATACGCAGTATTTT. The V gene is TRBV4-3, the J gene TRBJ2-3; 11 nucleotides agree with TRBD2. This CDR3 is built from 17 residues. CDR1 LGHNA and CDR2 YSLEER come from the germline V gene. Trimming removed 1 base from V and 2 bases from J; junction bases left unmatched: 5.

V gene TRBV7-6 combines with J gene TRBJ1-5; 9 positions agree with TRBD1. The germline V gene has CDR1 SGHVS and CDR2 FNYEAQ. The CDR3 covers 14 residues. The V segment lost 5 bases and the J segment 9 bases; nucleotides outside the gene matches: 8. CDR3 residues: CASSPTKTGGPQHF. The CDR3 DNA is TGTGCCAGCAGCCCTACTAAGACAGGGGGGCCCCAGCATTTT. Using reference TRBV7-6 and TRBJ1-5 for the parts outside the CDR3, the full variable domain is GAGVSQSPRYKVTKRGQDVALRCDPISGHVSLYWYRQALGQGPEFLTYFNYEAQQDKSGLPNDRFSAERPEGSISTLTIQRTEQRDSAMYRCASSPTKTGGPQHFGDGTRLSIL.

The sample holds a few counts of this clonotype. The V call is TRBV5-1, the J call TRBJ1-3; perhaps TRBD1 as D (5 bases). Germline CDR1 and CDR2: SGHRS and YFSETQ. The CDR3 extends over 14 amino acids. Deletions cut 2 bases from V and 2 bases from J, with 8 bases between. CDR3 in amino acids: CASSFQGAGNTIYF. In DNA form, the CDR3 reads TGCGCCAGCAGCTTCCAGGGAGCTGGAAACACCATATATTTT.

This clonotype was observed many times. The rearrangement uses TRBV12-3 or TRBV12-4 and TRBJ2-2, with 8 bases that match TRBD2. The CDR3 consists of 14 residues. Germline trimming cut 5 bases from V and 7 bases from J; bases unmatched to any gene: 6. The CDR3 reads CASSLGLGGGELFF. The CDR3 DNA follows: TGTGCCAGCAGTCTGGGACTAGGTGGCGGGGAGCTGTTTTTT.

This clonotype was picked up many times. This chain links TRBV5-1 with TRBJ2-1; 14 nucleotides line up with TRBD2. V lost 3 bases and J lost 6; bases outside the gene matches: 2. This CDR3 spans 15 amino acids. Germline values: CDR1 SGHRS, CDR2 YFSETQ. CDR3 sequence reads: CASSWTSGGTNEQFF. CDR3 nucleotide sequence: TGCGCCAGCAGCTGGACTAGCGGGGGGACCAATGAGCAGTTCTTC.

This clonotype was observed many times. The chain couples TRBV7-2 to TRBJ1-5; tentative D call: TRBD1 (6 bases). CDR1 is SGHTA and CDR2 is FQGNSA in the germline V gene. V was pared by 5 bases and J by 2 bases, with 16 bases between. This CDR3 region has 16 residues. The CDR3 region has the DNA TGTGCCAGCAGCCGAACAGGGCTCGCTGGCAATCAGCCCCAGCATTTT. Encoded protein: CASSRTGLAGNQPQHF.

The chain is built from TRBV2 and TRBJ2-3; 10 bases fit TRBD2. CDR3 size: 13 residues. Germline trimming cut 6 bases from V and 5 bases from J; bases unmatched to any gene: 2. The germline V gene has CDR1 SNHLY and CDR2 FYNNEI. Here the CDR3 DNA reads TGTGCCAGCAGAGCGGGAGGGGGAGATACGCAGTATTTT. It is translated as CASRAGGGDTQYF.

In its sample, this clonotype was seen many times. The chain couples TRBV27 to TRBJ2-7, with 10 bases that match TRBD1. The length of the CDR3 is 14 residues. V trimming: 9 bases; J trimming: 7 bases; junction bases outside the gene matches: 12. In germline, CDR1 is MNHEY, CDR2 SMNVEV (reference sequence). The CDR3 DNA sequence: TGTGCCAGTTACCCCCGCGGGACAGGGGTTGAGCAGTACTTC. Translation gives CASYPRGTGVEQYF.

This clonotype was seen ten or more times. The chain uses TRBV7-8 and TRBJ2-1; TRBD2 aligns across 13 bases. The J segment lost 5 bases and the V segment lost 4 bases, leaving 5 bases of the junction unmatched. The V gene's germline CDR1 is SGHVS and CDR2 FQNEAQ. This CDR3 spans 16 amino acids. The CDR3 DNA reads TGTGCCAGCAGCTACGCACTAGCGGGGGGGCACAATGAGCAGTTCTTC. It translates to CASSYALAGGHNEQFF.

This clonotype occurred many times. The CDR3 DNA reads TGTGCCAGCAGCCTAGGGACAGGGGTTTCCTACGAGCAGTACTTC. Translating it yields CASSLGTGVSYEQYF. The V gene is TRBV7-2, the J gene TRBJ2-7; 10 positions agree with TRBD1. This CDR3 spans 15 amino acids. The J segment lost 1 base and the V segment lost 5 bases, leaving 5 bases of the junction unmatched. Germline V gene data show CDR1 as SGHTA and CDR2 as FQGNSA. The full variable domain, with the rest looked up from reference TRBV7-2 and TRBJ2-7, is GAGVSQSPSNKVTEKGKDVELRCDPISGHTALYWYRQSLGQGLEFLIYFQGNSAPDKSGLPSDRFSAERTGGSVSTLTIQRTQQEDSAVYLCASSLGTGVSYEQYFGPGTRLTVT.

This clonotype has more than one count but fewer than ten. The V and J genes are TRBV20-1 and TRBJ1-1; 8 positions agree with TRBD1. The germline V gene encodes CDR1 DFQATT and CDR2 SNEGSKA (reference sequence). The CDR3 is 10 residues long. Losses at the gene ends were 8 bases for V and 4 bases for J; bases not matched to a gene: 0. The chain's CDR3 is CSTGGTEAFF. The CDR3 bases are TGCAGTACAGGGGGCACTGAAGCTTTCTTT.

This rearrangement joins TRBV28 to TRBJ2-5; 11 positions agree with TRBD1. Germline CDR1 reads MDHEN; CDR2 reads SYDVKM. The CDR3 is 17 amino acids. The V and J ends lost 6 bases and 6 bases, in that order; junction bases with no gene match: 15. The CDR3 protein is CASRIDTGTGGVKTQYF. The CDR3, as DNA: TGTGCCAGCAGGATAGATACCGGGACAGGGGGTGTTAAGACCCAGTACTTC.